This entry lists 5 T cell receptor beta chains sequenced from one sample in a study of kidney transplant recipient with SARS-CoV-2 infection. From the reads, TCRdb called clonotypes with MiXCR, one entry per CDR3 protein. The repertoire holds 200,000 to 300,000 distinct CDR3 sequences, with under 35% as singletons. Sequenced material: a blood sample, taken at baseline and between days 110 and 120 from a kidney transplant recipient. The receptors originated from a male patient aged 25 to 39 who had COVID-19 and was a kidney transplant recipient. The graft donor may be the source of some T cells.

The CDR3 DNA sequence: TGTGCCAGCAGCTTGGTAGCGGGAAGACACGATACGCAGTATTTT. It specifies CASSLVAGRHDTQYF. The rearrangement uses TRBV7-6 and TRBJ2-3; 8 nucleotides line up with TRBD2. The CDR3 sequence is 15 residues long. The junction had 8 bases not matched to a gene; V was cut back by 3 bases and J by 6 bases. Germline-derived CDR1 and CDR2 are SGHVS and FNYEAQ. Full variable domain (missing parts from reference TRBV7-6 and TRBJ2-3): GAGVSQSPRYKVTKRGQDVALRCDPISGHVSLYWYRQALGQGPEFLTYFNYEAQQDKSGLPNDRFSAERPEGSISTLTIQRTEQRDSAMYRCASSLVAGRHDTQYFGPGTRLTVL.

This clonotype was seen at least ten times. V usage is TRBV3-1 and J usage is TRBJ1-4; 8 nucleotides match TRBD1. J was trimmed by 7 bases and V by 1 base; bases with no gene match: 5. Looked up from germline, CDR1 is LGHDT and CDR2 is YNNKEL (reference sequence). The CDR3 contains 15 residues. The CDR3 region is CASSQGTGMREKLFF. In DNA, the CDR3 is TGTGCCAGCAGCCAAGGGACAGGGATGCGTGAAAAACTGTTTTTT.

As concerns this clonotype: This may arise from a read error, as a much more abundant clone is one base away. V is TRBV7-6 and J is TRBJ1-2; D not resolved. The CDR3 totals 17 residues. Germline assignment: CDR1 SGHVS and CDR2 FNYEAQ. Deletions cut 7 bases from V and 4 bases from J, with 25 bases between. CDR3 amino acids: CASNNMSESRKTYGYTF. The CDR3 DNA follows: TGTGCCAGCAACAACATGAGTGAATCTCGAAAGACCTATGGCTACACCTTC.

Remarks on this clonotype: This could be a read error, since a much larger clone is one nucleotide away. The V gene is TRBV6-2 or TRBV6-3, the J gene TRBJ2-7; possibly TRBD1 or TRBD2 for D (5 bases each). CDR1 and CDR2 (germline): MNHEY, SVGEGT. This CDR3 comprises 13 residues. This CDR3 reads CASSPGSFYEQCF. The CDR3 nucleotides are TGTGCCAGCAGTCCAGGGAGTTTCTACGAGCAGTGCTTC.

The sample holds one count of this clonotype. This may stem from a read error, because a much larger clone lies one nucleotide away. This CDR3 fails to terminate in the conserved phenylalanine or tryptophan, so it likely reflects a read error. The chain links TRBV4-3 to TRBJ1-2; 8 bases align to TRBD1. Germline lookup yields CDR1 LGHNA and CDR2 YSLEER. CDR3 length: 15 amino acids. The V segment lost 1 base and the J segment 4 bases; nucleotides outside the gene matches: 5. The DNA of the CDR3 is TGCGCCAGCAGCCAAGGACAGGGGATTTCCTATGGCTACACCCTC. Translated, it gives CASSQGQGISYGYTL.